The source of this TCR beta chain is a study of spatial heterogeneity in lung cancer. Study-wide findings and caveats: Blood carried ubiquitous expanded tumor TCRs more at resection than follow-up.

Many counts were recorded for this clonotype. What it recognizes is unknown. Time point specified: sample taken at primary tumor resection. No cell sorting; template was whole RNA from tumor, lung tissue or PBMC. TCRdb analysed the 5' RACE reads with MiXCR anew, one entry per CDR3 protein. The table lists under 100,000 distinct CDR3 sequences, roughly 8.7% of them singletons. Germline CDR1 reads MNHEY; CDR2 reads SMNVEV (reference sequence). The V end was cut by 1 base, the J end by 2 bases, with 3 bases between. This CDR3 region has 14 residues. The sequence derives from a male donor with early-stage non-small cell lung cancer. Material: PBMCs, obtained at surgery. This chain uses TRBV27 with TRBJ2-6, with D unresolved. CDR3 sequence (DNA): TGTGCCAGCAGTTTATGGGCTGGGGCCAACGTCCTGACTTTC. Translated, it gives CASSLWAGANVLTF.